This T cell receptor (beta chain) emerged from a study of cytomegalovirus exposure and HLA in healthy donors. This clone was seen just once. The PCR had 60 Vbeta and 13 Jbeta primers. Generated by immunoSEQ multiplex PCR, the TCRdb table keeps only in-frame clones and is missing some. The data show over 150,000 clones, with about 76% seen just once and roughly 7.4% held by the top ten. CDR1 is SGHRS, CDR2 YFSETQ, per germline. There are 14 residues in the CDR3. With V trimmed by 4 bases and J by 3 bases, 3 bases remained unmatched. The V and J genes are TRBV5-1 and TRBJ2-7; 11 positions agree with TRBD1. The specimen was PBMCs. The receptor was derived from a male donor in good health and CMV-seropositive. For the CDR3, the DNA is TGCGCCAGCAGCGGGGGGACAGGGGGCTACGAGCAGTACTTC. It yields the protein CASSGGTGGYEQYF.